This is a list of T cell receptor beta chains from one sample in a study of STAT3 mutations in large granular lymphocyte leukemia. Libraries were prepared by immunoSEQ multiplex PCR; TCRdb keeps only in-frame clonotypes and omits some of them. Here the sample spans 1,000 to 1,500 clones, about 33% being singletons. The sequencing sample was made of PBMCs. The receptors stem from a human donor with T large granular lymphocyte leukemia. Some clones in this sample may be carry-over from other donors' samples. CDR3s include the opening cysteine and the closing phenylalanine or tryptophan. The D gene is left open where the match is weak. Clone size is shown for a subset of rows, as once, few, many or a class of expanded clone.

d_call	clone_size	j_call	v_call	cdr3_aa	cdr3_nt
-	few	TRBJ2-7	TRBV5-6	CASSLGSHEQYF	TGTGCCAGCAGCTTGGGCTCTCACGAGCAGTACTTC
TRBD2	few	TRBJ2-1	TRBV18	CASSPEASGHNEQFF	TGTGCCAGCTCACCAGAGGCTAGCGGGCACAATGAGCAGTTCTTC
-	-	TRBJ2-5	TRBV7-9	CASSARRSQETQYF	TGTGCCAGCAGCGCCCGACGGAGCCAAGAGACCCAGTACTTC
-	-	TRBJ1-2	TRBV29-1	CSVREEASYGYTF	TGCAGCGTCCGCGAGGAAGCAAGCTATGGCTACACCTTC
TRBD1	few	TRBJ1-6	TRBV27	CASSSGTGYRDSPLHF	TGTGCCAGCAGTTCCGGGACAGGGTACCGGGATTCACCCCTCCACTTT
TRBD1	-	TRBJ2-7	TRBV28	CASSGTGDYEQYF	TGTGCCAGCAGTGGTACAGGGGACTACGAGCAGTACTTC
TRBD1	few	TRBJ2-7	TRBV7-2	CASSPRDRGPYEQYF	TGTGCCAGCAGTCCCCGGGACAGGGGTCCCTACGAGCAGTACTTC
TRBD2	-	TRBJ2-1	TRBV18	CASSPETGGSGNEQFF	TGTGCCAGCTCACCGGAAACGGGAGGGAGTGGTAATGAGCAGTTCTTC
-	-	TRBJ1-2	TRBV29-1	CSVDQKGEPVYGYTF	TGCAGCGTTGACCAGAAGGGGGAACCAGTCTATGGCTACACCTTC
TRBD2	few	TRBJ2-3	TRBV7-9	CASSTLAGLQSADTQYF	TGTGCCAGCAGCACTCTAGCGGGCCTTCAGTCCGCAGATACGCAGTATTTT
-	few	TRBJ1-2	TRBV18	CASSPTGFGYTF	TGTGCCAGCTCACCAACAGGATTTGGCTACACCTTC
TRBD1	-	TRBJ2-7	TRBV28	CASSLRGPYYEQYF	TGTGCCAGCAGTTTGAGGGGGCCCTACTACGAGCAGTACTTC
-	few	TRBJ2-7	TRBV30	CAWSKRRASYEQYF	TGTGCCTGGAGCAAGCGCAGGGCTTCGTACGAGCAGTACTTC
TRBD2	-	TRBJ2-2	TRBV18	CASSPGMSGISGELFF	TGTGCCAGCTCACCCGGCATGAGCGGGATAAGCGGGGAGCTGTTTTTT
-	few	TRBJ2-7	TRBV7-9	CASSLDRGEQYF	TGTGCCAGCAGCTTAGACCGGGGAGAGCAGTACTTC
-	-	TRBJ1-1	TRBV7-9	CASSLGRTEAFF	TGTGCCAGCAGCTTAGGCCGGACTGAAGCTTTCTTT
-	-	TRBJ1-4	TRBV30	CAWSTDSLREKLFF	TGTGCCTGGAGTACGGACAGCCTACGTGAAAAACTGTTTTTT
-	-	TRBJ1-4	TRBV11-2	CASSLVGNEKLFF	TGTGCCAGCAGCTTAGTGGGAAATGAAAAACTGTTTTTT
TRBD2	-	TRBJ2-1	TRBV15	CATSRETSGNEQFF	TGTGCCACCAGCAGAGAAACTAGCGGGAATGAGCAGTTCTTC
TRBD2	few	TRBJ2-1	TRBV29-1	CSVGLAGGYYNEQFF	TGCAGCGTTGGACTAGCGGGAGGGTACTACAATGAGCAGTTCTTC
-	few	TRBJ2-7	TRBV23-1	CASSLQGSYEQYF	TGCGCCAGCAGTCTTCAGGGCTCCTACGAGCAGTACTTC
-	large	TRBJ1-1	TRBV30	CAWDKYGEAFF	TGTGCCTGGGACAAGTATGGAGAAGCTTTCTTT
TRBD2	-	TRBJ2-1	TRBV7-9	CASSSRLAGGQGDEQFF	TGTGCCAGCAGCTCCAGACTAGCGGGAGGGCAAGGGGATGAGCAGTTCTTC